This entry lists 9 T cell receptor beta chains sequenced from one sample in a study of shared clonotypes between healthy human individuals. Clones were sequenced by immunoSEQ multiplex PCR, and TCRdb holds only the in-frame ones, with some missing. The table lists 1 million to 1.3 million clones, about 84% of them singletons. Sequences were obtained from memory CD4+ T cells from PBMCs. The subset denotes: CD45RA-negative fraction. All receptors come from a man aged 18 to 29 in good health. Some clones in this sample may be carry-over from other donors' samples.

This clone has a handful of counts. The sample has other DNA sequences that encode this CDR3 too. This chain connects TRBV10-3 to TRBJ1-1, with 7 bases matching TRBD1. The V gene end was trimmed by 5 bases and the J gene end by 1 base; junction bases not matched to a gene: 4. Germline V lookup: CDR1 ENHRY, CDR2 SYGVKD. The CDR3 sequence is 14 residues long. The CDR3 spells CAISLRDRNTEAFF. DNA for the CDR3: TGTGCCATCAGTTTAAGGGACAGGAACACTGAAGCTTTCTTT.

This sequence joins TRBV7-3 and TRBJ2-5; D unclear. The CDR3 has 15 residues. Trimming took off 1 base at V and 5 bases at J, with 14 bases between the two ends. The germline gives CDR1 SGHTA, CDR2 FQGTGA. The CDR3 here is CASSLNGHTSETQYF. Written as DNA, the CDR3 is TGTGCCAGCAGCTTAAATGGGCATACAAGCGAGACCCAGTACTTC.

In nucleotides, the CDR3 is TGTGCCAGCAGCTTAGGGTCAACGGGAACGGACAATGAGCAGTTCTTC. This sequence encodes CASSLGSTGTDNEQFF. The V and J genes are TRBV7-6 and TRBJ2-1; D might be TRBD2 (5 bases). Per the germline V gene, CDR1 is SGHVS and CDR2 is FNYEAQ. The CDR3 loop spans 16 amino acids. The V end was cut by 1 base, the J end by 5 bases, with 15 bases between.

The rearrangement uses TRBV6-6 and TRBJ2-5, with D perhaps matching TRBD1 (5 bases). Looked up from germline, CDR1 is MNHNY and CDR2 is SVGAGI (reference sequence). The CDR3 loop spans 13 amino acids. With 8 bases removed from V and 1 base from J, the gap between germline ends came to 11 bases. The CDR3 nucleotides are TGTGCCAGCGCTAGACAGCTCCAAGAGACCCAGTACTTC. Its translation is CASARQLQETQYF.

A word on this clone: In the same sample, other DNA sequences code for this CDR3. The CDR3 reads CASSLFGLAGGGTDTQYF. CDR3 DNA: TGTGCCAGCAGTCTTTTCGGACTAGCGGGAGGAGGAACAGATACGCAGTATTTT. The chain uses TRBV27 and TRBJ2-3; 14 positions match TRBD2. The CDR3 extends over 18 amino acids. From germline, CDR1 is MNHEY and CDR2 SMNVEV (reference sequence). The ends lost 5 bases at V and 3 bases at J; junction bases unmatched: 10.

This chain uses TRBV7-6 with TRBJ2-2; TRBD1 might be the D (5 bases). Germline V gene lookup returns CDR1 SGHVS and CDR2 FNYEAQ. This CDR3 is 16 amino acids long. Trimming left V 3 bases short and J 4 bases short, with 15 bases between. CDR3 bases: TGTGCCAGCAGCTTCCTCCAGGGTGCGAGCACCGGGGAGCTGTTTTTT. It encodes CASSFLQGASTGELFF.

This clone was observed many times. The chain uses TRBV9 and TRBJ2-1; the D gene is possibly TRBD2 (6 bases). The CDR3 covers 18 residues. The germline V gene has CDR1 SGDLS and CDR2 YYNGEE. Trimming cost V 0 bases and J 3 bases, with 19 bases left between them. This CDR3 is CASSVGPPGARYYNEQFF. The CDR3 DNA reads TGTGCCAGCAGCGTAGGCCCCCCGGGAGCCCGCTACTACAATGAGCAGTTCTTC.

The V call is TRBV5-1, the J call TRBJ1-5; TRBD1 is a possible D gene (5 bases). Between the trimmed V and J ends, which lost 4 bases and 3 bases, there was a span of 14 bases. The germline V gene encodes CDR1 SGHRS and CDR2 YFSETQ. CDR3 size: 15 residues. The CDR3 sequence is CASSVHGADNQPQHF. The CDR3 bases are TGCGCCAGCAGCGTTCATGGGGCGGACAATCAGCCCCAGCATTTT.

This chain joins TRBV11-2 and TRBJ2-7; D may be TRBD2 (6 bases). Trimming took 5 bases from V and 1 from J, leaving 15 bases between them. Germline V lookup: CDR1 SGHAT, CDR2 FQNNGV. This CDR3 has 15 residues. The DNA for the CDR3 is TGTGCCAGCAGCGCCCGGGGAGGCAGTTCCTACGAGCAGTACTTC. Protein product: CASSARGGSSYEQYF. Full variable domain (outside the CDR3, taken from reference TRBV11-2 and TRBJ2-7): EAGVAQSPRYKIIEKRQSVAFWCNPISGHATLYWYQQILGQGPKLLIQFQNNGVVDDSQLPKDRFSAERLKGVDSTLKIQPAKLEDSAVYLCASSARGGSSYEQYFGPGTRLTVT.